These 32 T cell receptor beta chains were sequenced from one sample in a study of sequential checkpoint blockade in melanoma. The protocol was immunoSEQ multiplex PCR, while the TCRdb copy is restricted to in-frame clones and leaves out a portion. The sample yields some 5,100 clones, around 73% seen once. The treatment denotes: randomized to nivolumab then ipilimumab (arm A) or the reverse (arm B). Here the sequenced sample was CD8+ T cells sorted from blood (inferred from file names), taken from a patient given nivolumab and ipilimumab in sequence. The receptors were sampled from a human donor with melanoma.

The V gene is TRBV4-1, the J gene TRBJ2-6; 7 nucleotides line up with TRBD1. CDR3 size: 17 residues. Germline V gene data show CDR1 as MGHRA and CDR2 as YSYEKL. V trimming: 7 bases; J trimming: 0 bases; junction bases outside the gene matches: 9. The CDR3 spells CASTRGQDISGANVLTF. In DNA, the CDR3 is TGCGCCAGCACGAGAGGACAGGACATCTCTGGGGCCAACGTCCTGACTTTC.

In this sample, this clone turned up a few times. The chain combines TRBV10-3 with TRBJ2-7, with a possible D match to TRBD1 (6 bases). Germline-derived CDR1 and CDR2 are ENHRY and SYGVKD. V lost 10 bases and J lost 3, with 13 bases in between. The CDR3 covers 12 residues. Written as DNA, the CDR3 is TGTGCCACCGGGCCAGGGGACTACGAGCAGTACTTC. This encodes CATGPGDYEQYF.

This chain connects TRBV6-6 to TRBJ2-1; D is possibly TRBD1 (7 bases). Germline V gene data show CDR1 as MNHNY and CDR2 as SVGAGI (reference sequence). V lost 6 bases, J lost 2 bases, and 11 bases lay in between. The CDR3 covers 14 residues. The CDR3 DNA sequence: TGTGCCAGCAGGGCGGGACAGCCCTACAATGAGCAGTTCTTC. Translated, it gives CASRAGQPYNEQFF.

The CDR3 protein is CASSPLAGGSKNIQYF. DNA of the CDR3: TGTGCCAGCAGTCCCTTAGCGGGGGGGTCCAAAAACATTCAGTACTTC. The V call is TRBV2, the J call TRBJ2-4, with 11 bases identical to TRBD2. V was clipped by 5 bases and J by 2 bases; unmatched bases: 5. Germline assignment: CDR1 SNHLY and CDR2 FYNNEI. The CDR3 extends over 16 amino acids.

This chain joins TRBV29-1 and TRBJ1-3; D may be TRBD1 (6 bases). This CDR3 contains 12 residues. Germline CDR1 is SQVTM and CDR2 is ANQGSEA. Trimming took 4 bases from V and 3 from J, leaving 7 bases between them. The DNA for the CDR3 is TGCAGCGTTGTGGACAGTGGAAACACCATATATTTT. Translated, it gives CSVVDSGNTIYF. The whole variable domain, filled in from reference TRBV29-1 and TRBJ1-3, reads SAVISQKPSRDICQRGTSLTIQCQVDSQVTMMFWYRQQPGQSLTLIATANQGSEATYESGFVIDKFPISRPNLTFSTLTVSNMSPEDSSIYLCSVVDSGNTIYFGEGSWLTVV.

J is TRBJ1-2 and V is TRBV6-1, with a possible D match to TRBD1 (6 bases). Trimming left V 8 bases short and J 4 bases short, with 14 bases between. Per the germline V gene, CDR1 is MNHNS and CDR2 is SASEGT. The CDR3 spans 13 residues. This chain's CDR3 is CASPLVQGYGYTF. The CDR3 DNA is TGTGCCAGCCCACTGGTACAGGGCTATGGCTACACCTTC.

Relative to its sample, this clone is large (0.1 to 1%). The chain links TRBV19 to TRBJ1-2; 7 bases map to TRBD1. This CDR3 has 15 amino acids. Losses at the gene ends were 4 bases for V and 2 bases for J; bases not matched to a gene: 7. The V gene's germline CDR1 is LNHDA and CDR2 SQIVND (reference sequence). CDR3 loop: CASSTSPTGNYGYTF. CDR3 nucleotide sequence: TGTGCCAGTAGTACCTCCCCGACAGGGAACTATGGCTACACCTTC.

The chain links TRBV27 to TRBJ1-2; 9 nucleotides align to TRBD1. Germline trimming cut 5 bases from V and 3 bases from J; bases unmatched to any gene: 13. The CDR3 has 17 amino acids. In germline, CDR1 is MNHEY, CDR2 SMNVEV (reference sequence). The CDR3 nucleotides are TGTGCCAGCAGTGCCCGGGACAGGGTCGTGGTGGACTATGGCTACACCTTC. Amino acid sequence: CASSARDRVVVDYGYTF.

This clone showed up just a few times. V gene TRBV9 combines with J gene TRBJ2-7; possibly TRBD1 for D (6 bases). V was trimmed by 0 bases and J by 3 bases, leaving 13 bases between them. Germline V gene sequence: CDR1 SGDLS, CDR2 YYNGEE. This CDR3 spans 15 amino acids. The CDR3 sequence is CASSVEGQPVYEQYF. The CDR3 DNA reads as TGTGCCAGCAGCGTAGAAGGACAGCCCGTCTACGAGCAGTACTTC.

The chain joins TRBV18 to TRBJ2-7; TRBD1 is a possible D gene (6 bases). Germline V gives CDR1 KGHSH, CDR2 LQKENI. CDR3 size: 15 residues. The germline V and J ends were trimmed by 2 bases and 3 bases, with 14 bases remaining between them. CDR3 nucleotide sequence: TGTGCCAGCTCACCAGGCCAGGGGCCGCTCTACGAGCAGTACTTC. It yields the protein CASSPGQGPLYEQYF. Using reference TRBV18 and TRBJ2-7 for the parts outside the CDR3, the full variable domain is NAGVMQNPRHLVRRRGQEARLRCSPMKGHSHVYWYRQLPEEGLKFMVYLQKENIIDESGMPKERFSAEFPKEGPSILRIQQVVRGDSAAYFCASSPGQGPLYEQYFGPGTRLTVT.

The CDR3 DNA reads TGTGCCAGCAGCTTAGGCGGCTCTGGAAACACCATATATTTT. This encodes CASSLGGSGNTIYF. The chain has TRBV7-9 and TRBJ1-3; D is unclear. This CDR3 is 14 amino acids long. Per germline, CDR1 SEHNR and CDR2 FQNEAQ (reference sequence). Trimming shortened V by 1 base and J by 0 bases, and 4 bases separated the two germline ends.

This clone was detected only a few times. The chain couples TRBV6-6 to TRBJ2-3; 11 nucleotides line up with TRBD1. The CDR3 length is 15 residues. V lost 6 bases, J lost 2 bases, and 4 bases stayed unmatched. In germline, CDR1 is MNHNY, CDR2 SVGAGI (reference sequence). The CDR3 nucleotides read TGTGCCAGCAGGGGACAGGGGGGATCCACAGATACGCAGTATTTT. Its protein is CASRGQGGSTDTQYF.

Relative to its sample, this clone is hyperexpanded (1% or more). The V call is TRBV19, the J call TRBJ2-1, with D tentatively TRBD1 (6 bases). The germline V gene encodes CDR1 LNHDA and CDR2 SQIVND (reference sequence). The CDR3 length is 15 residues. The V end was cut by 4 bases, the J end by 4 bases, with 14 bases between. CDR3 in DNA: TGTGCCAGTAGTACAACCTCCGGACAGTACAATGAGCAGTTCTTC. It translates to CASSTTSGQYNEQFF. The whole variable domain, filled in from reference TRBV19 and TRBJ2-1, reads DGGITQSPKYLFRKEGQNVTLSCEQNLNHDAMYWYRQDPGQGLRLIYYSQIVNDFQKGDIAEGYSVSREKKESFPLTVTSAQKNPTAFYLCASSTTSGQYNEQFFGPGTRLTVL.

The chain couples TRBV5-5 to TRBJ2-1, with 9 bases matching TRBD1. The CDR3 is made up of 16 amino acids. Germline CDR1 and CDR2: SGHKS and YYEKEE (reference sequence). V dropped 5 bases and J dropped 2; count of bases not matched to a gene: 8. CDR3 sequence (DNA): TGTGCCAGCAGATATACCGGGACAGGGCCCTACAATGAGCAGTTCTTC. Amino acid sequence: CASRYTGTGPYNEQFF.

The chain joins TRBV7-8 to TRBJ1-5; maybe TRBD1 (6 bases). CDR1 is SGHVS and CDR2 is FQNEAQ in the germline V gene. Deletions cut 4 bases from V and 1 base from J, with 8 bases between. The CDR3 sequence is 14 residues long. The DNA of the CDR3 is TGTGCCAGCAGCTGGACAGAAAGCAATCAGCCCCAGCATTTT. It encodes CASSWTESNQPQHF.

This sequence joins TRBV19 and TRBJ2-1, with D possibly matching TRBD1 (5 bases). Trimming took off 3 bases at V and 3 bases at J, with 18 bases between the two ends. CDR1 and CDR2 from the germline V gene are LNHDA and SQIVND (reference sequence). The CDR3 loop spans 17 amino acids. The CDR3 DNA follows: TGTGCCAGTAGTATCATGGGGCGGTGGCTGGTCTACAATGAGCAGTTCTTC. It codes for CASSIMGRWLVYNEQFF. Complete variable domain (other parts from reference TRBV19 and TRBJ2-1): DGGITQSPKYLFRKEGQNVTLSCEQNLNHDAMYWYRQDPGQGLRLIYYSQIVNDFQKGDIAEGYSVSREKKESFPLTVTSAQKNPTAFYLCASSIMGRWLVYNEQFFGPGTRLTVL.

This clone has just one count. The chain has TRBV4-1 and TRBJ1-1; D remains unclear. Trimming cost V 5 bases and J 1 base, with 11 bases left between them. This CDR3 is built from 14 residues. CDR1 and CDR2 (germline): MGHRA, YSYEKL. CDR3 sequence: CASSGITENTEAFF. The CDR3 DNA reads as TGCGCCAGCAGCGGAATTACAGAGAACACTGAAGCTTTCTTT.

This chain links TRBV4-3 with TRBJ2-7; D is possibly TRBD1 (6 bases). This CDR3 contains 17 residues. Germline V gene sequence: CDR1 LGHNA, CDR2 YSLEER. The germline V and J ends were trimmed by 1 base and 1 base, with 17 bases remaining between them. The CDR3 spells CASSQALGITGSYEQYF. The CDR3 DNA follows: TGCGCCAGCAGCCAAGCCCTGGGGATAACAGGGTCCTACGAGCAGTACTTC.

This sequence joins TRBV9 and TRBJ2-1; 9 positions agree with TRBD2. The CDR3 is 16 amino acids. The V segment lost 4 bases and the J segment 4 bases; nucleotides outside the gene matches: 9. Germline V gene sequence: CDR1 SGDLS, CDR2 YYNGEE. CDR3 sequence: CASSPGRGGWYNEQFF. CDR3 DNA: TGTGCCAGCAGCCCTGGGCGGGGGGGCTGGTACAATGAGCAGTTCTTC.

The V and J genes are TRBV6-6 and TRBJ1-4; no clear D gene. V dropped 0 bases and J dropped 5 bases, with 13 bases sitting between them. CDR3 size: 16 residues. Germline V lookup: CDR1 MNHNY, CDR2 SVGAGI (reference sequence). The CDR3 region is CASSYSQAIPNEKLFF. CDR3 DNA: TGTGCCAGCAGTTACTCCCAAGCGATACCAAATGAAAAACTGTTTTTT.

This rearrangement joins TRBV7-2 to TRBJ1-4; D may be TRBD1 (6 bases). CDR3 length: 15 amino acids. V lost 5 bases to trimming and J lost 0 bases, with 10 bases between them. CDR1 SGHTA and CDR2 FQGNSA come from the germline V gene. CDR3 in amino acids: CASSKTGATNEKLFF. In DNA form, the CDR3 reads TGTGCCAGCAGCAAGACAGGCGCAACTAATGAAAAACTGTTTTTT.

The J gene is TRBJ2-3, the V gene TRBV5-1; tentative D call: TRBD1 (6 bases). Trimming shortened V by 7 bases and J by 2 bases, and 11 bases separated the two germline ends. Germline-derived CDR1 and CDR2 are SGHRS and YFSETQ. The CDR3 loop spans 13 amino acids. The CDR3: CASQGKDTDTQYF. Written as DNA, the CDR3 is TGCGCCAGCCAGGGGAAGGACACAGATACGCAGTATTTT.

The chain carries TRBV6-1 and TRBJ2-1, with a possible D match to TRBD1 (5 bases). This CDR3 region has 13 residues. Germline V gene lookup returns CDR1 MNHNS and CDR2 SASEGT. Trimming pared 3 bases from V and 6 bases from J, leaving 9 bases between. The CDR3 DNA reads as TGTGCCAGCAGTGACTATAGGGGCAATGAGCAGTTCTTC. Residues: CASSDYRGNEQFF.

The CDR3 reads CASSFQTGTYEQYF. The CDR3 DNA reads TGTGCCAGCAGCTTTCAGACAGGCACCTACGAGCAGTACTTC. The rearrangement uses TRBV7-9 and TRBJ2-7; tentative D call: TRBD1 (6 bases). The germline V and J ends were trimmed by 3 bases and 2 bases, with 11 bases remaining between them. Germline CDR1 reads SEHNR; CDR2 reads FQNEAQ (reference sequence). The CDR3 extends over 14 amino acids.

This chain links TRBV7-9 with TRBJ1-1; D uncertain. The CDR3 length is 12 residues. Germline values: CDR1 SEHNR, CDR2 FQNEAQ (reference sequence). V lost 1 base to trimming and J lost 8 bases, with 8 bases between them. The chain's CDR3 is CASSLGPFEAFF. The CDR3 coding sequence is TGTGCCAGCAGCTTAGGTCCGTTCGAAGCTTTCTTT. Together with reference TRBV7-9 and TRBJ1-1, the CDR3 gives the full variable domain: DTGVSQNPRHKITKRGQNVTFRCDPISEHNRLYWYRQTLGQGPEFLTYFQNEAQLEKSRLLSDRFSAERPKGSFSTLEIQRTEQGDSAMYLCASSLGPFEAFFGQGTRLTVV.

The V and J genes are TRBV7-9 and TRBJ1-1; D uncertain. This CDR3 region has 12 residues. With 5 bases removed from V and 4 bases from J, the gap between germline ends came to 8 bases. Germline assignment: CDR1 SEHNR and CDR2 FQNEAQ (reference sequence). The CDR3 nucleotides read TGTGCCAGCAGCCAGACATCCACTGAAGCTTTCTTT. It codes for CASSQTSTEAFF.

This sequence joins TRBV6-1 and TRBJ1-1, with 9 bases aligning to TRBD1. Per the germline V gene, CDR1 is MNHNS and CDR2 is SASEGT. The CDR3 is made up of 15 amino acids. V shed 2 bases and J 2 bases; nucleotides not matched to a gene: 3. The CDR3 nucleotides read TGTGCCAGCAGTGAATACAGGGGGCCTAACACTGAAGCTTTCTTT. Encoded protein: CASSEYRGPNTEAFF.

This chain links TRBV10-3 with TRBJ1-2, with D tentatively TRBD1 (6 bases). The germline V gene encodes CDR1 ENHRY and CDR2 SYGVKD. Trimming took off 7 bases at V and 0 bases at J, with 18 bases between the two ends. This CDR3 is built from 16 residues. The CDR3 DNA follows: TGTGCCATCAATGGACAGCGTACCGAATCTAACTATGGCTACACCTTC. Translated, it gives CAINGQRTESNYGYTF.

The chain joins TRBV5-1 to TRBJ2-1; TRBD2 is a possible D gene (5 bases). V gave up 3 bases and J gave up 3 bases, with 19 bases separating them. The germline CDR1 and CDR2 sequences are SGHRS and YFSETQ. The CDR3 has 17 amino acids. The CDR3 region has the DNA TGCGCCAGCAGCTGGTCCGGGGTGGCGGATTTCTACAATGAGCAGTTCTTC. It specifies CASSWSGVADFYNEQFF.

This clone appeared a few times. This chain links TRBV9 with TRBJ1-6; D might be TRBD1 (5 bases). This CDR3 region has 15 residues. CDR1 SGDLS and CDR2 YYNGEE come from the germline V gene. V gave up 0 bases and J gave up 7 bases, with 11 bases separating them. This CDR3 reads CASSVEEGPNSPLHF. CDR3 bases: TGTGCCAGCAGCGTAGAGGAGGGGCCGAATTCACCCCTCCACTTT. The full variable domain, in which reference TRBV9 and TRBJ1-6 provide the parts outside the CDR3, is DSGVTQTPKHLITATGQRVTLRCSPRSGDLSVYWYQQSLDQGLQFLIQYYNGEERAKGNILERFSAQQFPDLHSELNLSSLELGDSALYFCASSVEEGPNSPLHFGNGTRLTVT.

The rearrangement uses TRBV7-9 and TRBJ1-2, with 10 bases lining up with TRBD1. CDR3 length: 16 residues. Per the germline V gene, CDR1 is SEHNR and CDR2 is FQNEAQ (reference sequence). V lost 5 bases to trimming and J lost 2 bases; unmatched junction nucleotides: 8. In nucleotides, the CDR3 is TGTGCCAGCAGCGGAGGGGACAGGGGCACAAACTATGGCTACACCTTC. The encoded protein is CASSGGDRGTNYGYTF.

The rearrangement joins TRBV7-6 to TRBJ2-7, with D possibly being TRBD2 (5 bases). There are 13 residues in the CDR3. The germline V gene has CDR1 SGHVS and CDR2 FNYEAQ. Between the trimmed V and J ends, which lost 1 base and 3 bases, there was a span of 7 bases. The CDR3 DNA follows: TGTGCCAGCAGCTTAGGACGGGACTACGAGCAGTACTTC. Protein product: CASSLGRDYEQYF.